This TCR beta chain was sequenced during a study of T-cell memory formation after mild COVID-19. Study-wide context: TCR clusters were largely donor specific.

On this clonotype itself: The antigen is undetermined.

The CDR3 is made up of 16 amino acids. Germline trimming cut 6 bases from V and 2 bases from J; bases unmatched to any gene: 11. Germline V gene lookup returns CDR1 MNHEY and CDR2 SVGAGI. Libraries for TCRalpha and TCRbeta carried sample barcodes and unique molecular identifiers via 5'RACE. In TCRdb, the 5' RACE reads were re-called with MiXCR into one record per CDR3 protein. The table includes around 420,000 distinct CDR3 sequences, roughly 24% detected once. Study-wide findings and caveats: Clones contracting day 15 to 85 were balanced CD4/CD8; later expanders leaned CD4+. Second-wave clones that peaked on day 37 lacked confirmed SARS-CoV-2 specificity.

The sequenced sample consisted of PBMCs or a T cell subset sorted from them (not recorded which). The receptor was derived from an adult woman who had mild COVID-19 (a few samples of this study predate the infection). Cell type and time point are not known. The chain couples TRBV6-5 to TRBJ2-7; 9 bases map to TRBD2. CDR3 amino acids: CASRDLAGILPYEQYF. CDR3 nucleotide sequence: TGTGCCAGCAGAGATCTAGCGGGAATACTCCCCTACGAGCAGTACTTC.